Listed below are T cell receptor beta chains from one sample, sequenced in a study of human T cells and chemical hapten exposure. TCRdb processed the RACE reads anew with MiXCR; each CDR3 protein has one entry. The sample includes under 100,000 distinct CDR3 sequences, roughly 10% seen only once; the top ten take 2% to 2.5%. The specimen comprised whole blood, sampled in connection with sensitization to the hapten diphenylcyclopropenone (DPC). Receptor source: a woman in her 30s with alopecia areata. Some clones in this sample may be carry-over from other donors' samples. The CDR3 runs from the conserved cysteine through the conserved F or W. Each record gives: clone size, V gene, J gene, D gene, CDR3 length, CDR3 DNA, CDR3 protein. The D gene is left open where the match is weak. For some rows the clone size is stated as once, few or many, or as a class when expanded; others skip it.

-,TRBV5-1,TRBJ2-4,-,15,TGCGCCAGCAGCTTGTACGGGGATAAGGAAAACATTCAGTACTTC,CASSLYGDKENIQYF
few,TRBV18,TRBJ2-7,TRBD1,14,TGTGCCAGCTCACGGGGGACAGGGACCTACGAGCAGTACTTC,CASSRGTGTYEQYF
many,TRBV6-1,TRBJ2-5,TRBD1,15,TGTGCCGCTAGGGGACAGGGCCGTCCCTGGGAGACCCAGTACTTC,CAARGQGRPWETQYF
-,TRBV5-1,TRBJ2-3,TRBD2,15,TGCGCCAGCAGCGAGGGACTAGCGGGGACAGATACGCAGTATTTT,CASSEGLAGTDTQYF
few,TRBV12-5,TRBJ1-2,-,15,TGTGCTAGTGGTTTGCTGGAGGGAAGGAATGGCGGCTACACCTTC,CASGLLEGRNGGYTF
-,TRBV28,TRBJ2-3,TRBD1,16,TGTGCCAGCAGTACGGGACAGGGGTTTAGCACAGATACGCAGTATTTT,CASSTGQGFSTDTQYF
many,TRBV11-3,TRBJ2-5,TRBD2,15,TGTGCCAGCAGCCCAATTAGCGGGACCGAAGAGACCCAGTACTTC,CASSPISGTEETQYF
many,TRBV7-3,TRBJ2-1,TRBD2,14,TGTGCCAGCAGCCTCTCCGGGACTAGCGGGAGCTGGTTCTTC,CASSLSGTSGSWFF
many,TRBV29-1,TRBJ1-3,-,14,TGCAGCGTTGAGCAGTTTCTCTCTGGAAACACCATATATTTT,CSVEQFLSGNTIYF
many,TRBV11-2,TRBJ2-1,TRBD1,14,TGTGCCAGCAGCAACCGGGACAGACACAATGAGCAGTTCTTC,CASSNRDRHNEQFF
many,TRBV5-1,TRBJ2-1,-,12,TGCGCCAGCAGCTATCCTGAGGATGAGCAGTTCTTC,CASSYPEDEQFF
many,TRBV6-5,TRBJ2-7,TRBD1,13,TGTGCCAGCAGTAGGGACAGATGGGGGGAGCAGTACTTC,CASSRDRWGEQYF
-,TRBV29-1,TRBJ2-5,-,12,TGCAGCGTTGACGGGTACCAAGAGACCCAGTACTTC,CSVDGYQETQYF
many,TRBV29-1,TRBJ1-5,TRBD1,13,TGCAGCGTCCGGACAGGGTGGAATCAGCCCCAGCATTTT,CSVRTGWNQPQHF
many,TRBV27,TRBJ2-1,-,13,TGTGCCAGCAGGCCCTTAGATTCGGATGAGCAGTTCTTC,CASRPLDSDEQFF
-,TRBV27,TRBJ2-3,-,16,TGTGCCAGCAGTTTAGAGGCTTTTTCTAGCACAGATACGCAGTATTTT,CASSLEAFSSTDTQYF
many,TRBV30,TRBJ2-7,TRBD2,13,TGTGCCTGGAGCGGAATAGCGGGCTACGAGCAGTACTTC,CAWSGIAGYEQYF
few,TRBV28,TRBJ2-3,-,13,TGTGCCAGCAGTTGGGAGCCTACAGATACGCAGTATTTT,CASSWEPTDTQYF
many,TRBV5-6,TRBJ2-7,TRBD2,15,TGTGCCAGCAGCTTTCGCCCGGGACTAACCTACGAGCAGTACTTC,CASSFRPGLTYEQYF
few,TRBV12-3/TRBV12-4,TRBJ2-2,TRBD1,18,TGTGCCAGCAGTCCCGGAGGGTGGACAGGGTCGAACACCGGGGAGCTGTTTTTT,CASSPGGWTGSNTGELFF
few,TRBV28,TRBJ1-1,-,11,TGTGCCAGCCGGCTAGCCCGTGAAGCTTTCTTT,CASRLAREAFF
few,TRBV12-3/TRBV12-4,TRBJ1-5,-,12,TGTGCCAGCAGTTTTGGTAATCAGCCCCAGCATTTT,CASSFGNQPQHF
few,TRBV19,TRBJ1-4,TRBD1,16,TGTGCCAGCAAACGACAGGGCGCCGCGACTAATGAAAAACTGTTTTTT,CASKRQGAATNEKLFF
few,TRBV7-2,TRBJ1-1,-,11,TGTGCCAGCAGTGGACACGTCGAGGCTTTCTTT,CASSGHVEAFF
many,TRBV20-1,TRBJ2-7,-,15,TGCAGTGCTAGAGATCTGGGGACCCGCCCCTACGAGCAGTACTTC,CSARDLGTRPYEQYF
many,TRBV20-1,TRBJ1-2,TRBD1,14,TGCAGTGCTAGACCAGGGGGGTCTAGCTATGGCTACACCTTC,CSARPGGSSYGYTF
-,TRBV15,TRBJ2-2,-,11,TGTGCCACCCCCGACACCGGGGAGCTGTTTTTT,CATPDTGELFF
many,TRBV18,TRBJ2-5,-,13,TGTGCCAGCTCACCAGTGCAGGAAGAGACCCAGTACTTC,CASSPVQEETQYF
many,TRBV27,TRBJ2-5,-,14,TGTGCCAGCAGTTTGACGTTTGCCGAGGGGACCCAGTACTTC,CASSLTFAEGTQYF
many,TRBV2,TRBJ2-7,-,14,TGTGCCAGCAGTACCCGGGGATCCTCCTACGAGCAGTACTTC,CASSTRGSSYEQYF
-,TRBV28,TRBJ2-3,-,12,TGTGCCAGCAGTTCAATCGCAGATACGCAGTATTTT,CASSSIADTQYF
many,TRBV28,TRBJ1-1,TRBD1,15,TGTGCCAGCAGTGGACTCCTACAGGGGGCTACTGAAGCTTTCTTT,CASSGLLQGATEAFF
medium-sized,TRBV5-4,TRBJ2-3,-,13,TGTGCCAGCAGCTCGGACAGCACAGATACGCAGTATTTT,CASSSDSTDTQYF
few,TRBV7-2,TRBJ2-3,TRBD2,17,TGTGCCAGCAGCTCAGGACTAGCGGGAGGTAACACAGATACGCAGTATTTT,CASSSGLAGGNTDTQYF
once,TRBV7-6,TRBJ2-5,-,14,TGTGCCAGCAGCTTGGCTGGTGGGCAAGAGACCCAGTACTTC,CASSLAGGQETQYF
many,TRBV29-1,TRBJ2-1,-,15,TGCAGCGCCCTAAAATGGGATAGCTCCTACAATGAGCAGTTCTTC,CSALKWDSSYNEQFF
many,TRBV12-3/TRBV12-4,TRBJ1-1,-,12,TGTGCCAGCAGTTTCGTCAGGACTGAAGCTTTCTTT,CASSFVRTEAFF
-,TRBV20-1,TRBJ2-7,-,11,TGCAGTGCTAGAGTCCCGAACGAGCAGTACTTC,CSARVPNEQYF